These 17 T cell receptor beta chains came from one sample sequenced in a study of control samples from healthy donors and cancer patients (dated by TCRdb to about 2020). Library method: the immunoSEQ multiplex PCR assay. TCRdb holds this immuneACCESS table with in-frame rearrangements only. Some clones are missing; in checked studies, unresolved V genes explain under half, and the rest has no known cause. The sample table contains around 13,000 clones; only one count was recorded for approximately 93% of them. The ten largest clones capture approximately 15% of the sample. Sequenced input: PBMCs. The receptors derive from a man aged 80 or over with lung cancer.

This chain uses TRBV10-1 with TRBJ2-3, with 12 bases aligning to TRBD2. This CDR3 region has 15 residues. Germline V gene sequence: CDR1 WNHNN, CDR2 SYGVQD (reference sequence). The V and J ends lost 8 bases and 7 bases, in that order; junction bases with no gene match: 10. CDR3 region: CASRETSGGSYTQYF. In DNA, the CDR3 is TGCGCCAGCCGAGAGACTAGCGGGGGTTCCTATACGCAGTATTTT.

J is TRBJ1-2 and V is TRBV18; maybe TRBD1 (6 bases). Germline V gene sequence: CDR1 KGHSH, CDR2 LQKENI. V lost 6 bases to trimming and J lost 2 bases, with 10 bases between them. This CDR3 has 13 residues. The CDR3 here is CASSKGDNYGYTF. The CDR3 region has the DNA TGTGCCAGCTCCAAGGGGGACAACTATGGCTACACCTTC.

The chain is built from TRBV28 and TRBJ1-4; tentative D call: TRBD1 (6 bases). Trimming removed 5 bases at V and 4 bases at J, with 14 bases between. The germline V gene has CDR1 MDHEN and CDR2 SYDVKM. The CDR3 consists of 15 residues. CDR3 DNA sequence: TGTGCCAGCAGTGACCGGGACACTTTTAATGAAAAACTGTTTTTT. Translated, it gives CASSDRDTFNEKLFF.

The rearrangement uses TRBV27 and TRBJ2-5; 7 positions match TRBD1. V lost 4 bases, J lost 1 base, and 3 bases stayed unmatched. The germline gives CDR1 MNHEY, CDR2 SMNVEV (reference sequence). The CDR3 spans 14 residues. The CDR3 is CASSWTGVQETQYF. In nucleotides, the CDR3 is TGTGCCAGCAGTTGGACAGGTGTCCAAGAGACCCAGTACTTC.

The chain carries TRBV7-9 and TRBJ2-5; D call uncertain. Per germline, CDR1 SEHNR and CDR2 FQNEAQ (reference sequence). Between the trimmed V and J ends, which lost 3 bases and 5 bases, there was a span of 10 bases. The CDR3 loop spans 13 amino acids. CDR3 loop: CASSFDGGETQYF. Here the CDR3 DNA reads TGTGCCAGCAGCTTCGACGGTGGGGAGACCCAGTACTTC.

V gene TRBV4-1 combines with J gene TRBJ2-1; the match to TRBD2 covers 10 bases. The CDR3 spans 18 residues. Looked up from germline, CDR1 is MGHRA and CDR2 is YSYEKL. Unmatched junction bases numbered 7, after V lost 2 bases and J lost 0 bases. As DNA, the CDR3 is TGCGCCAGCAGCCAACCTAGCGGGGGCTCTAGCTCCTACAATGAGCAGTTCTTC. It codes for CASSQPSGGSSSYNEQFF.

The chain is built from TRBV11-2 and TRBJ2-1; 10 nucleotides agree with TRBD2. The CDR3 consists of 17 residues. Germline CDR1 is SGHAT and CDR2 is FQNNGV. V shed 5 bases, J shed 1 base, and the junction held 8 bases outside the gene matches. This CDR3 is CASSKIAGGLSYNEQFF. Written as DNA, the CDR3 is TGTGCCAGCAGCAAAATAGCGGGGGGACTATCCTACAATGAGCAGTTCTTC.

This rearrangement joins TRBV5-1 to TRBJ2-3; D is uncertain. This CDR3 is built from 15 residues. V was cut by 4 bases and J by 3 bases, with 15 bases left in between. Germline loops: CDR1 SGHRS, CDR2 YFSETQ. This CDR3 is CASSLNGPETDTQYF. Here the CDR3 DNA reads TGCGCCAGCAGCCTTAATGGGCCCGAGACAGATACGCAGTATTTT.

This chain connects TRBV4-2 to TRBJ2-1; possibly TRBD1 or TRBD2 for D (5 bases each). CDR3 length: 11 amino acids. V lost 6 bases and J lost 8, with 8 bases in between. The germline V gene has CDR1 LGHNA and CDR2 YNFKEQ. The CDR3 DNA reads TGTGCCAGCAGTCGGGGCGATGAGCAGTTCTTC. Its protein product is CASSRGDEQFF.

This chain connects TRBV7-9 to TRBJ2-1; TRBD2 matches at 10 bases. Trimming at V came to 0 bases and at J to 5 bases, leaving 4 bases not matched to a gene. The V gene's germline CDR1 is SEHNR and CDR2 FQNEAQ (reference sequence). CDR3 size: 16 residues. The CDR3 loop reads CASSLALAGTHNEQFF. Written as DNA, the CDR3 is TGTGCCAGCAGCTTAGCACTAGCGGGGACCCACAATGAGCAGTTCTTC.

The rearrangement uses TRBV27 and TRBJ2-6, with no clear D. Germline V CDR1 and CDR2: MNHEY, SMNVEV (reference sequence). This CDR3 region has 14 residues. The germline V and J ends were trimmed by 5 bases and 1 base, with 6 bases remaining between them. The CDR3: CASSPQSGANVLTF. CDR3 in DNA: TGTGCCAGCAGTCCTCAGTCTGGGGCCAACGTCCTGACTTTC.

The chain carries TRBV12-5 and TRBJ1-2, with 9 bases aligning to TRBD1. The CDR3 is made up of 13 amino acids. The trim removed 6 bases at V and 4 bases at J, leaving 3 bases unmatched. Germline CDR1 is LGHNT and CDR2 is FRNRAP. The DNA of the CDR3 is TGTGCTAGTGGCACAGGGGGCGTCTATGGCTACACCTTC. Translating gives CASGTGGVYGYTF.

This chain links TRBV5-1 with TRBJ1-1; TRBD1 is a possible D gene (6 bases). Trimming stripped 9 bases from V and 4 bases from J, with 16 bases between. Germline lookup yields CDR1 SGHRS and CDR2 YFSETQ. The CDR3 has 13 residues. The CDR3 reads CATIGGGPTEAFF. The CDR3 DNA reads TGCGCCACCATCGGGGGGGGGCCCACTGAAGCTTTCTTT.

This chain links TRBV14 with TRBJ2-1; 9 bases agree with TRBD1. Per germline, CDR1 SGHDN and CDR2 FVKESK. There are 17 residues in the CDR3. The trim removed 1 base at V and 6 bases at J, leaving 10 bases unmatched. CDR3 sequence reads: CASSQVTGTGRLNEQFF. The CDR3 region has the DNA TGTGCCAGCAGCCAAGTTACCGGGACAGGGAGACTCAATGAGCAGTTCTTC.

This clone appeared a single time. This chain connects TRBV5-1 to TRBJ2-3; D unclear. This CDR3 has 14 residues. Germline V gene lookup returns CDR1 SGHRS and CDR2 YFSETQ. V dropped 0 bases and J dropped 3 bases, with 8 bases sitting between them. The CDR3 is CASSLGQSTDTQYF. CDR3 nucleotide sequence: TGCGCCAGCAGCTTGGGACAATCGACAGATACGCAGTATTTT. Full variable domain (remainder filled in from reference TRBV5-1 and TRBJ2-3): KAGVTQTPRYLIKTRGQQVTLSCSPISGHRSVSWYQQTPGQGLQFLFEYFSETQRNKGNFPGRFSGRQFSNSRSEMNVSTLELGDSALYLCASSLGQSTDTQYFGPGTRLTVL.

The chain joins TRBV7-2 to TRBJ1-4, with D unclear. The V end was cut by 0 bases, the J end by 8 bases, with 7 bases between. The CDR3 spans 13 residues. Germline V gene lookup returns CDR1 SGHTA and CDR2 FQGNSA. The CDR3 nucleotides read TGTGCCAGCAGCTTAGCGGACCGGGAAAAACTGTTTTTT. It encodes CASSLADREKLFF.

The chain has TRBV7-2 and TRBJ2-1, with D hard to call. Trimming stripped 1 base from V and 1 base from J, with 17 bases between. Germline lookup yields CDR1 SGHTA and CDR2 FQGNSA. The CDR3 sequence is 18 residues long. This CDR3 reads CASSLVFETTLSYNEQFF. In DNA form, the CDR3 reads TGTGCCAGCAGCTTAGTGTTTGAGACAACGCTATCCTACAATGAGCAGTTCTTC.